The entry that follows covers one TCR beta chain sequence. The antigen is not known. The junction shows a germline mismatch at one end, possibly a read error. The CDR3 covers 15 residues. CDR1 and CDR2 (germline): LNHDA, SQIVND (reference sequence). The source of the sample is a study of prognosis after radiotherapy for stage I lung cancer. The wider study: Patients (approximately 13 men, over five women) were aged roughly 53 to 90, median about 70 years.

General study results and limits: Among expanded TCR clones, tumor specificity was not determined.

From genomic DNA, two-round multiplex PCR was used to amplify TCR beta CDR3. Every TRBV and TRBJ gene had its own specific primer in first-round PCR. Universal primers were what the second PCR round used. TCRdb re-analysed the multiplex PCR reads in MiXCR, keeping a single row per CDR3 protein. The sample consists of fewer than 35,000 distinct CDR3 sequences, around 30% of them appearing once. The chain combines TRBV19 with TRBJ2-5; D assignment may be TRBD1 or TRBD2 (5 bases each). The source of this sequence is a donor over 45 with non-small cell lung cancer. Here the sequenced sample was PBMCs, taken before or after stereotactic body radiation therapy (not recorded which). Here the CDR3 reads CAISIGSGTKETQYF. CDR3 bases: TGTGCCATTAGTATAGGTTCAGGGACGAAAGAGACCCAGTACTTC. The full variable domain, completed using reference TRBV19 and TRBJ2-5, is DGGITQSPKYLFRKEGQNVTLSCEQNLNHDAMYWYRQDPGQGLRLIYYSQIVNDFQKGDIAEGYSVSREKKESFPLTVTSAQKNPTAFYLCAISIGSGTKETQYFGPGTRLLVL.